A single sample gave rise to the 29 T cell receptor beta chains below, sequenced in a study of T cells in Graves' hyperthyroidism and ophthalmopathy. RNA transcripts gave rise to amplified TCR beta CDR3 regions. The study used the HTBI primer set for a first-round RT-PCR of the TCR CDR3. MiXCR, applied by TCRdb to the multiplex PCR reads, yields one record per CDR3 protein. Of fewer than 650,000 distinct CDR3 sequences listed, about 46% were seen once; the top ten hold around two fifths. Sequencing input: peripheral blood or thyroid tissue (not recorded which). The receptors originated from an adult woman with Graves' disease, either hyperthyroidism or ophthalmopathy (not recorded which).

The rearrangement joins TRBV19 to TRBJ1-6, with D perhaps matching TRBD1 (5 bases). Germline CDR1 LNHDA, CDR2 SQIVND (reference sequence). The CDR3 runs 14 residues. Trimming removed 4 bases from V and 10 bases from J, with 14 bases in between. CDR3 amino acids: CASSTGEGTSPLHF. The CDR3 coding sequence is TGTGCCAGTAGTACCGGGGAGGGGACGTCACCCCTCCACTTT.

V usage is TRBV9 and J usage is TRBJ1-2; TRBD1 is a possible D gene (5 bases). V lost 5 bases, J lost 6 bases, and 11 bases lay in between. This CDR3 is 12 amino acids long. Per germline, CDR1 SGDLS and CDR2 YYNGEE. CDR3 in amino acids: CASRTDLNGYTF. CDR3 DNA: TGTGCCAGCAGGACAGACCTCAATGGCTACACCTTC.

This clonotype was picked up one time. V and J are TRBV28 and TRBJ1-1; 11 positions match TRBD1. With 6 bases clipped from V and 5 bases from J, the junction kept 8 bases outside the gene matches. The CDR3 loop spans 15 amino acids. CDR1 MDHEN and CDR2 SYDVKM come from the germline V gene. The CDR3 bases are TGTGCCAGCAGACCTGGGACAGGGGGTCGTACTGAAGCTTTCTTT. As protein: CASRPGTGGRTEAFF.

The genes are TRBV10-3 and TRBJ1-5, with 7 bases that match TRBD1. This CDR3 is 15 amino acids long. The V segment lost 2 bases and the J segment 0 bases; nucleotides outside the gene matches: 1. Germline CDR1 and CDR2: ENHRY and SYGVKD. The CDR3 region is CAISETGDSNQPQHF. DNA of the CDR3: TGTGCCATCAGTGAGACAGGGGATAGCAATCAGCCCCAGCATTTT.

This CDR3 reads CASSSQHATNEAFF. The CDR3, as DNA: TGTGCCAGCAGCTCTCAACATGCAACTAATGAAGCTTTCTTT. The chain joins TRBV7-9 to TRBJ1-1; D is uncertain. V lost 4 bases and J 7 bases, leaving 16 bases between the germline ends. CDR1 and CDR2 (germline): SEHNR, FQNEAQ (reference sequence). This CDR3 is 14 amino acids long.

The count of this clonotype is one. This chain joins TRBV5-6 and TRBJ2-7, with D perhaps TRBD2 (5 bases). This CDR3 contains 17 residues. Trimming removed 0 bases at V and 3 bases at J, with 19 bases between. Per germline, CDR1 SGHDT and CDR2 YYEEEE. As DNA, the CDR3 is TGTGCCAGCAGCTTGGCCCAGGATCCCGCGGGCTACTACGAGCAGTACTTC. Protein product: CASSLAQDPAGYYEQYF. Full variable domain (missing parts from reference TRBV5-6 and TRBJ2-7): DAGVTQSPTHLIKTRGQQVTLRCSPKSGHDTVSWYQQALGQGPQFIFQYYEEEERQRGNFPDRFSGHQFPNYSSELNVNALLLGDSALYLCASSLAQDPAGYYEQYFGPGTRLTVT.

The chain couples TRBV6-2 or TRBV6-3 to TRBJ1-2, with 9 bases fitting TRBD1. The ends lost 11 bases at V and 6 bases at J; junction bases unmatched: 10. The length of the CDR3 is 13 residues. Germline lookup yields CDR1 MNHEY and CDR2 SVGEGT. The CDR3 here is CAGDRDKWDGYTF. The CDR3 nucleotides are TGTGCCGGGGACAGGGACAAATGGGATGGCTACACCTTC.

The chain has TRBV20-1 and TRBJ2-2, with D unclear. Germline-derived CDR1 and CDR2 are DFQATT and SNEGSKA (reference sequence). Trimming left V 3 bases short and J 1 base short, with 12 bases between. CDR3 length: 15 amino acids. The DNA for the CDR3 is TGCAGTGCTAGGAGACATATAGTGAACACCGGGGAGCTGTTTTTT. It codes for CSARRHIVNTGELFF.

A few counts support this clonotype. The V and J genes are TRBV29-1 and TRBJ2-5; D gene ambiguous. This CDR3 is 10 amino acids long. Germline CDR1 SQVTM, CDR2 ANQGSEA. Trimming took 4 bases from V and 11 from J, leaving 11 bases between them. CDR3 protein: CSVGFTAQYF. The CDR3 bases are TGCAGCGTTGGTTTCACGGCACAGTACTTC.

The chain joins TRBV5-1 to TRBJ1-1; D ambiguous. Trimming removed 4 bases from V and 6 bases from J, with 10 bases in between. CDR3 length: 12 amino acids. Germline V gene data show CDR1 as SGHRS and CDR2 as YFSETQ. The CDR3 coding sequence is TGCGCCAGCAGCCGTGGGAGTTCTGAAGCTTTCTTT. Its translation: CASSRGSSEAFF. The whole variable domain, filled in from reference TRBV5-1 and TRBJ1-1, reads KAGVTQTPRYLIKTRGQQVTLSCSPISGHRSVSWYQQTPGQGLQFLFEYFSETQRNKGNFPGRFSGRQFSNSRSEMNVSTLELGDSALYLCASSRGSSEAFFGQGTRLTVV.

This clonotype was detected a few times. V is TRBV11-2 and J is TRBJ2-7; TRBD2 matches 12 bases. CDR1 and CDR2 (germline): SGHAT, FQNNGV. V lost 5 bases to trimming and J lost 7 bases; unmatched junction nucleotides: 12. The CDR3 spans 16 residues. The CDR3 sequence is CASSRWLAGGTREQYF. The CDR3 coding sequence is TGTGCCAGCAGCCGATGGCTAGCGGGAGGGACTCGGGAGCAGTACTTC.

This clonotype was recorded many times. V usage is TRBV6-5 and J usage is TRBJ2-5; 10 positions agree with TRBD1. Germline V gene sequence: CDR1 MNHEY, CDR2 SVGAGI. The junction had 8 bases not matched to a gene; V was cut back by 6 bases and J by 1 base. The CDR3 runs 16 residues. The CDR3 region is CASSRFGQGGQETQYF. The CDR3 DNA sequence: TGTGCCAGCAGCCGATTTGGACAGGGGGGCCAAGAGACCCAGTACTTC.

This clonotype was detected many times. The V and J genes are TRBV27 and TRBJ2-5; tentatively, D is TRBD1 (6 bases). The germline gives CDR1 MNHEY, CDR2 SMNVEV (reference sequence). Trimming left V 5 bases short and J 0 bases short, with 10 bases between. The CDR3 runs 14 residues. The CDR3 here is CASSPTGNQETQYF. As DNA, the CDR3 is TGTGCCAGCAGTCCAACAGGGAACCAAGAGACCCAGTACTTC.

This clonotype turned up a few times. This chain uses TRBV30 with TRBJ1-2, with D hard to call. With 1 base removed from V and 3 bases from J, the gap between germline ends came to 6 bases. This CDR3 region has 12 residues. CDR1 is GTSNPN, CDR2 SVGIG, per germline (reference sequence). CDR3 in amino acids: CAWSGSYYGYTF. The CDR3 nucleotides read TGTGCCTGGAGTGGTAGCTACTATGGCTACACCTTC.

V usage is TRBV10-3 and J usage is TRBJ1-2; 8 bases are shared with TRBD1. The CDR3 runs to 14 residues. The V gene end was trimmed by 6 bases and the J gene end by 8 bases; junction bases not matched to a gene: 11. The germline gives CDR1 ENHRY, CDR2 SYGVKD. In DNA form, the CDR3 reads TGTGCCATCAGGGGGACAGGAACCCCTGGGGGCTACACCTTC. Translating it yields CAIRGTGTPGGYTF.

Many counts were recorded for this clonotype. The chain has TRBV29-1 and TRBJ2-2; maybe TRBD2 (6 bases). The ends were cut back, 0 bases at V and 1 base at J, with 15 bases in the middle. The CDR3 runs to 17 residues. The germline V gene encodes CDR1 SQVTM and CDR2 ANQGSEA. The CDR3 DNA is TGCAGCGTTGAAGACGGAAGTAGCGGAGGGAACACCGGGGAGCTGTTTTTT. Protein sequence: CSVEDGSSGGNTGELFF.

In its sample, this clonotype was seen a few times. This sequence joins TRBV24-1 and TRBJ1-1; TRBD1 might be the D (5 bases). Trimming stripped 3 bases from V and 7 bases from J, with 14 bases between. There are 14 residues in the CDR3. The germline V gene has CDR1 KGHDR and CDR2 SFDVKD. CDR3 sequence reads: CATSDGGTLSEAFF. As DNA, the CDR3 is TGTGCCACCAGTGATGGTGGGACTCTCAGTGAAGCTTTCTTT.

The chain recombines TRBV2 with TRBJ1-5, with D perhaps TRBD1 (5 bases). V was shortened by 6 bases and J by 15 bases, with 18 bases between the two germline ends. Per germline, CDR1 SNHLY and CDR2 FYNNEI. This CDR3 is 12 amino acids long. CDR3 DNA: TGTGCCAGCAGCGAAACTAGGGACTTGAGGCATTTT. It encodes CASSETRDLRHF.

V gene TRBV7-8 combines with J gene TRBJ1-6; 10 bases agree with TRBD1. In germline, CDR1 is SGHVS, CDR2 FQNEAQ. V was clipped by 1 base and J by 8 bases; unmatched bases: 8. The CDR3 has 17 amino acids. CDR3 protein: CASSLGPLGQGYSPLHF. CDR3 coding DNA: TGTGCCAGCAGCTTAGGTCCATTGGGACAGGGGTATTCACCCCTCCACTTT.

The CDR3 DNA sequence: TGTGCCAGCAGTTACGGGATTGCGGAGACCCAGTACTTC. It is translated as CASSYGIAETQYF. V usage is TRBV7-9 and J usage is TRBJ2-5, with D perhaps matching TRBD2 (5 bases). The CDR3 is made up of 13 amino acids. V shed 6 bases and J shed 5 bases, with 13 bases lying between them. Germline V gene data show CDR1 as SEHNR and CDR2 as FQNEAQ (reference sequence). Full variable domain (outside the CDR3, taken from reference TRBV7-9 and TRBJ2-5): DTGVSQNPRHKITKRGQNVTFRCDPISEHNRLYWYRQTLGQGPEFLTYFQNEAQLEKSRLLSDRFSAERPKGSFSTLEIQRTEQGDSAMYLCASSYGIAETQYFGPGTRLLVL.

The gene calls are TRBV13 and TRBJ2-6; D possibly corresponds to TRBD2 (6 bases). Trimming left V 5 bases short and J 2 bases short, with 10 bases between. Per germline, CDR1 PRHDT and CDR2 FYEKMQ (reference sequence). The CDR3 is 15 amino acids. The CDR3 DNA reads TGTGCCAGCAGCCCCGCGGGACCTGGGGCCAACGTCCTGACTTTC. Residues: CASSPAGPGANVLTF. The variable domain in full, completed from reference TRBV13 and TRBJ2-6, reads AAGVIQSPRHLIKEKRETATLKCYPIPRHDTVYWYQQGPGQDPQFLISFYEKMQSDKGSIPDRFSAQQFSDYHSELNMSSLELGDSALYFCASSPAGPGANVLTFGAGSRLTVL.

This clonotype was counted many times. This chain connects TRBV7-2 to TRBJ2-5; 8 bases are a match to TRBD2. The length of the CDR3 is 14 residues. Trimming removed 5 bases from V and 3 bases from J; junction bases left unmatched: 5. From germline, CDR1 is SGHTA and CDR2 FQGNSA. CDR3 amino acids: CASSIGRAEETQYF. CDR3 DNA sequence: TGTGCCAGCAGCATCGGGAGGGCAGAAGAGACCCAGTACTTC.

CDR3 sequence: CASRCAGVEGYTF. CDR3 bases: TGTGCCAGCCGATGCGCGGGGGTAGAGGGCTACACCTTC. V gene TRBV5-4 combines with J gene TRBJ1-2, with TRBD1 as a possible D gene (5 bases). V lost 7 bases and J 8 bases, leaving 18 bases between the germline ends. The germline gives CDR1 SGHNT, CDR2 YYREEE (reference sequence). The CDR3 has 13 residues.

There are many counts of this clonotype. The V and J genes are TRBV20-1 and TRBJ2-7; D perhaps matches TRBD1 (7 bases). This CDR3 contains 11 residues. Per the germline V gene, CDR1 is DFQATT and CDR2 is SNEGSKA (reference sequence). V was shortened by 3 bases and J by 7 bases, with 10 bases between the two germline ends. The CDR3 is CSARAGGEQYF. CDR3 DNA: TGCAGTGCTAGGGCAGGGGGGGAGCAGTACTTC.

Note on this clonotype: This may arise from a read error, as a much more abundant clone is one base away. The CDR3 end shows no conserved phenylalanine or tryptophan, and so a read error is likely. V and J are TRBV10-3 and TRBJ2-2; D is uncertain. Germline V gives CDR1 ENHRY, CDR2 SYGVKD. This CDR3 spans 14 amino acids. CDR3 nucleotide sequence: TGTGCCAGCAGTTTAGACCATAACACCGGGGAGCTGTTTCTT. Translated, it gives CASSLDHNTGELFL.

This clonotype occurred many times. The CDR3 sequence is CSALESSEELFF. For the CDR3, the DNA is TGCAGCGCCCTGGAGTCTTCCGAGGAGCTGTTTTTT. This rearrangement joins TRBV29-1 to TRBJ2-2; D is ambiguous. The germline V gene encodes CDR1 SQVTM and CDR2 ANQGSEA. The CDR3 extends over 12 amino acids. Trimming shortened V by 7 bases and J by 10 bases, and 16 bases separated the two germline ends.

This clonotype was seen repeatedly, ten times or more. This chain connects TRBV9 to TRBJ1-4, with D possibly being TRBD1 (6 bases). The CDR3 length is 18 residues. Trimming took 4 bases from V and 7 from J, leaving 26 bases between them. The V gene's germline CDR1 is SGDLS and CDR2 YYNGEE. This CDR3 is CASSLSVGGQLGGEKLFF. The CDR3 bases are TGTGCCAGCAGCCTCTCCGTTGGGGGCCAGCTAGGGGGTGAAAAACTGTTTTTT.

V gene TRBV10-3 combines with J gene TRBJ1-5; perhaps TRBD1 as D (6 bases). V lost 6 bases and J lost 5, with 11 bases in between. CDR3 length equals 13 residues. Germline CDR1 ENHRY, CDR2 SYGVKD. The DNA of the CDR3 is TGTGCCATCAGAGGGGGTAGGGATCAGCCCCAGCATTTT. Its protein is CAIRGGRDQPQHF.

This rearrangement joins TRBV2 to TRBJ2-5; either TRBD1 or TRBD2 may supply D (5 bases each). With 7 bases removed from V and 5 bases from J, the gap between germline ends came to 11 bases. The CDR3 has 12 residues. Germline CDR1 and CDR2: SNHLY and FYNNEI. The chain's CDR3 is CASNRRDETQYF. CDR3 sequence (DNA): TGTGCCAGCAACCGCCGGGACGAGACCCAGTACTTC.